This T cell receptor (beta chain) originates from a study of T-cell memory formation after mild COVID-19. TCRdb analysed the 5' RACE reads with MiXCR anew, one entry per CDR3 protein. Seen here are hundreds of thousands of distinct CDR3 sequences, approximately 18% observed once, and the top ten hold approximately 12%. The clonotype comes from an adult woman who had mild COVID-19 (a few samples of this study predate the infection). Cell type and time point are not known. The sample consisted of PBMCs or a T cell subset sorted from them (not recorded which).

The CDR3 region is CSAGSMGRIHEQYF. CDR3 coding DNA: TGCAGTGCTGGGTCGATGGGGCGGATCCACGAGCAGTACTTC. The chain has TRBV20-1 and TRBJ2-7; TRBD1 is a possible D gene (5 bases). The CDR3 has 14 residues. Germline V CDR1 and CDR2: DFQATT, SNEGSKA (reference sequence). V was clipped by 5 bases and J by 5 bases, with 19 bases between them.